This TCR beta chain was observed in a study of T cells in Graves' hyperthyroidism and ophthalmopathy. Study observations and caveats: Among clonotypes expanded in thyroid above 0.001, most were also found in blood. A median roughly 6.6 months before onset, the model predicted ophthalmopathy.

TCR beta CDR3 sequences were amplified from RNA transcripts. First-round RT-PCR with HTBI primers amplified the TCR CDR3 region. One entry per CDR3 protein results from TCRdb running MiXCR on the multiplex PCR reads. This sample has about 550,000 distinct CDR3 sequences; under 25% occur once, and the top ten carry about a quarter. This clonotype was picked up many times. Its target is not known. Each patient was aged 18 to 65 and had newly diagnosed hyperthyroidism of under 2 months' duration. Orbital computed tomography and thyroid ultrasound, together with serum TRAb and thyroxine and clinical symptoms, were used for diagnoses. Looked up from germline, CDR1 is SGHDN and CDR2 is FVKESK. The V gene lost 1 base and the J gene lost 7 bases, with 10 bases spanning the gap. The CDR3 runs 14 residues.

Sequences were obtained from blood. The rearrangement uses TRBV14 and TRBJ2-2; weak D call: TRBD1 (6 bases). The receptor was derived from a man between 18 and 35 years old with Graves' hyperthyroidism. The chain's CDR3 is CASSQVRGGGELFF. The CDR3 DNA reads TGTGCCAGCAGCCAAGTACGAGGGGGCGGGGAGCTGTTTTTT.